This T cell receptor beta chain was identified in a study of Ad26.COV2.S vaccination and SARS-CoV-2 variants. For this clone: Because the CDR3's place on the DNA is in doubt, the DNA is left out and the CDR3 is given as listed by TCRdb.

Treatment of the sample: around 19 received Ad26.COV2.S at low or high dose, single or two shots; a few received placebo; per-sample allocation not given. Each sample was drawn 63 days after the first injection (of vaccine or placebo). Libraries were prepared by immunoSEQ multiplex PCR; TCRdb keeps only in-frame clonotypes and omits some of them. This table holds hundreds of thousands of clones, roughly nine tenths found once. The CDR3 extends over 13 residues, inclusive of both ends. CDR1 and CDR2 (germline): SQVTM, ANQGSEA. Here the sequenced sample was peripheral blood, taken in a trial of Ad26.COV2.S vaccine versus placebo. This TCR came from a person aged 18 to 65 who received the Ad26.COV2.S COVID-19 vaccine or a placebo. V usage is TRBV29-1 and J usage is TRBJ1-1; TRBD1 is taken as the D call from the table, unchecked against the DNA. This CDR3 reads CSVLRASGAEAFF.